This TCR beta chain was identified during a study of T cell repertoires in cytomegalovirus infection. TCRdb called the reads again in MiXCR, with one record for every CDR3 protein. The table includes about 60,000 distinct CDR3 sequences, 25% to 40% detected once. Whole-study results and caveats: Dominating the ex vivo response were TCR beta clonotypes that were CMV-specific and HLA-C-restricted. Using cumulative public TCR beta family frequency, the authors identified those who carried CMV together with the relevant HLA.

With regard to this clonotype: Antigen specificity is unknown.

The V gene lost 4 bases and the J gene lost 1 base, with 12 bases spanning the gap. Germline CDR1 reads SGHDT; CDR2 reads YYEEEE. There are 15 residues in the CDR3. This TCR came from a human donor in good health (CMV status not recorded). Some clones in this sample may be carry-over from other donors' samples. Sequencing was done on a sample of PBMCs, sequenced either directly or after in vitro stimulation (not recorded which). The rearrangement uses TRBV5-6 and TRBJ2-1, with D hard to call. The CDR3 region has the DNA TGTGCCAGCAGCCCCCGGAGAAAGTCCTACAATGAGCAGTTCTTC. It yields the protein CASSPRRKSYNEQFF. Filled out from reference TRBV5-6 and TRBJ2-1, the complete variable domain reads DAGVTQSPTHLIKTRGQQVTLRCSPKSGHDTVSWYQQALGQGPQFIFQYYEEEERQRGNFPDRFSGHQFPNYSSELNVNALLLGDSALYLCASSPRRKSYNEQFFGPGTRLTVL.